The 24 T cell receptor beta chains given below trace back to one sample, sequenced in a study of neurological immune-mediated disorders. TCRdb recomputed calls from the 5' RACE reads with MiXCR, one row per CDR3 protein. The sample gives 55,000 to 75,000 distinct CDR3 sequences, about 12% of which show up once; about 10% is in the top ten. The sequencing input was PBMCs. Source of these receptors: a woman in her sixties with HTLV-1-associated myelopathy (HAM/TSP).

The V and J genes are TRBV6-5 and TRBJ2-3, with D perhaps matching TRBD1 (6 bases). The V gene lost 5 bases and the J gene lost 4 bases, with 19 bases spanning the gap. CDR1 and CDR2 (germline): MNHEY, SVGAGI. CDR3 size: 16 residues. The CDR3 sequence is CASSRGQARGSDTQYF. CDR3 nucleotides: TGTGCCAGCAGTAGGGGACAAGCGAGAGGATCAGATACGCAGTATTTT.

This clonotype was observed many times. The V call is TRBV6-1, the J call TRBJ2-3; 8 bases map to TRBD2. Germline CDR1 MNHNS, CDR2 SASEGT. This CDR3 contains 15 residues. With V trimmed by 2 bases and J by 6 bases, 7 bases remained unmatched. CDR3 in DNA: TGTGCCAGCAGTGAATTGATCGGGAGGGCCGATACGCAGTATTTT. It codes for CASSELIGRADTQYF.

This clonotype was seen at least ten times. This rearrangement joins TRBV5-6 to TRBJ2-7, with D tentatively TRBD2 (5 bases). Trimming stripped 1 base from V and 7 bases from J, with 9 bases between. There are 12 residues in the CDR3. The germline CDR1 and CDR2 sequences are SGHDT and YYEEEE. The DNA for the CDR3 is TGTGCCAGCAGCTTGTTGCCGGGGGAGCAGTACTTC. Translated: CASSLLPGEQYF.

This clonotype was seen a few times. V is TRBV6-2 or TRBV6-3 and J is TRBJ1-5, with TRBD1 as a possible D gene (5 bases). The V gene's germline CDR1 is MNHEY and CDR2 SVGEGT. V gave up 2 bases and J gave up 2 bases, with 10 bases separating them. The length of the CDR3 is 15 residues. The CDR3: CASSYGGSRNQPQHF. CDR3 bases: TGTGCCAGCAGTTACGGGGGAAGTCGCAATCAGCCCCAGCATTTT.

The rearrangement joins TRBV27 to TRBJ2-1; 9 nucleotides line up with TRBD2. Germline-derived CDR1 and CDR2 are MNHEY and SMNVEV (reference sequence). This CDR3 contains 16 residues. The trim removed 6 bases at V and 2 bases at J, leaving 8 bases unmatched. The CDR3 region is CASRISGSLAYNEQFF. The CDR3 DNA sequence: TGTGCCAGCAGGATTAGCGGGAGTTTAGCCTACAATGAGCAGTTCTTC.

This clonotype was picked up many times. This chain connects TRBV6-5 to TRBJ2-7, with D tentatively TRBD1 (5 bases). Germline V gives CDR1 MNHEY, CDR2 SVGAGI. V lost 6 bases and J lost 5, with 14 bases in between. The CDR3 length is 13 residues. The CDR3 is CASRWSGSHEQYF. In DNA, the CDR3 is TGTGCCAGCAGGTGGTCAGGGTCACACGAGCAGTACTTC.

This clonotype appeared many times. The J gene is TRBJ2-7, the V gene TRBV3-1; D uncertain. V lost 1 base, J lost 1 base, and 14 bases lay in between. There are 16 residues in the CDR3. Germline V lookup: CDR1 LGHDT, CDR2 YNNKEL (reference sequence). CDR3 protein: CASSQVGGPRSYEQYF. The CDR3, as DNA: TGTGCCAGCAGCCAAGTCGGTGGACCGCGATCCTACGAGCAGTACTTC.

This clonotype was counted at least ten times. The chain recombines TRBV28 with TRBJ1-6, with D unresolved. V lost 9 bases and J 9 bases, leaving 12 bases between the germline ends. This CDR3 has 12 residues. Germline CDR1 is MDHEN and CDR2 is SYDVKM. The CDR3 sequence: CASNPLGSPLHF. CDR3 in DNA: TGTGCCAGTAACCCGCTTGGTTCACCCCTCCACTTT.

A single count supports this clonotype. A junction boundary mismatches the germline segment, possibly from a read error. This chain joins TRBV5-4 and TRBJ2-5, with 13 bases lining up with TRBD2. CDR3 length: 14 amino acids. Germline CDR1 is SGHNT and CDR2 is YYREEE (reference sequence). This CDR3 reads CAGSRTSGRETKYF. DNA for the CDR3: TGTGCCGGCAGCCGGACTAGCGGGAGAGAGACCAAGTACTTC.

This clonotype was recorded at least ten times. V gene TRBV5-1 combines with J gene TRBJ2-3; TRBD2 matches at 12 bases. The V and J ends lost 3 bases and 4 bases, in that order; junction bases with no gene match: 3. Germline assignment: CDR1 SGHRS and CDR2 YFSETQ. The CDR3 extends over 15 amino acids. CDR3 residues: CASSSTSGSPDTQYF. The CDR3 coding sequence is TGCGCCAGCAGCTCGACTAGCGGGAGCCCAGATACGCAGTATTTT.

In this sample, this clonotype turned up many times. This chain joins TRBV19 and TRBJ2-7; maybe TRBD1 (6 bases). The CDR3 contains 15 residues. V was trimmed by 6 bases and J by 5 bases, leaving 20 bases between them. Germline V gene sequence: CDR1 LNHDA, CDR2 SQIVND (reference sequence). The CDR3 nucleotides are TGTGCCAGTAGCCAGGAAGGGACAAGGGATAACGAGCAGTACTTC. Amino acid sequence: CASSQEGTRDNEQYF.

This clonotype was counted ten times or more. V is TRBV27 and J is TRBJ2-7; the D is unclear. Germline assignment: CDR1 MNHEY and CDR2 SMNVEV (reference sequence). Trimming removed 2 bases from V and 5 bases from J, with 13 bases in between. CDR3 size: 14 residues. The CDR3 coding sequence is TGTGCCAGCAGTTTACGGTTCGGGTTGGACGAGCAGTACTTC. It codes for CASSLRFGLDEQYF.

This clonotype appeared many times. This sequence joins TRBV5-1 and TRBJ2-2; 8 bases align to TRBD1. In germline, CDR1 is SGHRS, CDR2 YFSETQ. V shed 4 bases and J 6 bases; nucleotides not matched to a gene: 8. The CDR3 loop spans 15 amino acids. The CDR3 nucleotides are TGCGCCAGCAGCGTTGGACAGGGTGGTGCCGGGGAGCTGTTTTTT. Its translation is CASSVGQGGAGELFF.

This clonotype was seen many times. V and J are TRBV7-3 and TRBJ2-5; D ambiguous. V lost 0 bases, J lost 2 bases, and 4 bases lay in between. The CDR3 contains 13 residues. The germline V gene has CDR1 SGHTA and CDR2 FQGTGA. CDR3 in amino acids: CASSLTFQETQYF. Here the CDR3 DNA reads TGTGCCAGCAGCTTAACGTTTCAAGAGACCCAGTACTTC.

This clonotype has ten or more counts. The chain joins TRBV7-2 to TRBJ2-1; D call uncertain. CDR3 length: 15 amino acids. The ends were cut back, 1 base at V and 5 bases at J, with 12 bases in the middle. CDR1 is SGHTA, CDR2 FQGNSA, per germline. CDR3 region: CASSLGGLGNNEQFF. CDR3 coding DNA: TGTGCCAGCAGCTTAGGGGGATTAGGGAACAATGAGCAGTTCTTC.

Concerning this clonotype itself: A much larger clone sits a single nucleotide away, making a read error possible. The chain couples TRBV20-1 to TRBJ2-1, with 11 bases fitting TRBD2. V was pared by 1 base and J by 10 bases, with 9 bases of the junction left unmatched. CDR3 size: 15 residues. Germline CDR1 and CDR2: DFQATT and SNEGSKA (reference sequence). The CDR3 is CSARVGGLAALEQFF. The CDR3 region has the DNA TGCAGTGCTAGAGTTGGGGGACTAGCGGCACTCGAGCAGTTCTTC.

This clonotype was observed many times. The chain joins TRBV6-1 to TRBJ2-3; 11 positions agree with TRBD2. The length of the CDR3 is 14 residues. Germline V gene lookup returns CDR1 MNHNS and CDR2 SASEGT. J was trimmed by 4 bases and V by 10 bases; bases with no gene match: 7. The CDR3 DNA sequence: TGTGCCAACTCCGGGACTAGCGGCGCAGATACGCAGTATTTT. Translated, it gives CANSGTSGADTQYF.

The chain recombines TRBV9 with TRBJ2-2; TRBD1 is a possible D gene (5 bases). The V end was cut by 1 base, the J end by 0 bases, with 10 bases between. This CDR3 contains 16 residues. The germline V gene encodes CDR1 SGDLS and CDR2 YYNGEE. Here the CDR3 reads CASSVRTPANTGELFF. DNA for the CDR3: TGTGCCAGCAGCGTAAGGACACCCGCGAACACCGGGGAGCTGTTTTTT.

In its sample, this clonotype was seen many times. CDR3 sequence: CSARDLLGSSYEQYF. In nucleotides, the CDR3 is TGCAGTGCTAGAGATTTACTAGGGAGCTCCTACGAGCAGTACTTC. The chain joins TRBV20-1 to TRBJ2-7, with D possibly matching TRBD2 (5 bases). Germline lookup yields CDR1 DFQATT and CDR2 SNEGSKA (reference sequence). This CDR3 has 15 residues. Trimming stripped 0 bases from V and 0 bases from J, with 12 bases between.

This clonotype has a handful of counts. A much larger clone differs from this one at a single base, so this may be a read error. The chain carries TRBV4-2 and TRBJ2-7; 13 positions match TRBD2. This CDR3 has 17 residues. Germline V gene sequence: CDR1 LGHNA, CDR2 YNFKEQ. The CDR3 DNA reads TGTGCCAACAGCCCGGTTTCCAGACTAGCGGGAGGCTACGAGCAGTACTTC. Its translation: CANSPVSRLAGGYEQYF.

The table lists this clonotype with many counts. The chain uses TRBV5-1 and TRBJ2-2; D is perhaps TRBD1 (5 bases). The V end was cut by 1 base, the J end by 2 bases, with 6 bases between. From germline, CDR1 is SGHRS and CDR2 YFSETQ. This CDR3 contains 14 residues. The CDR3 sequence: CASSLRGNTGELFF. The CDR3 DNA reads TGCGCCAGCAGCTTGAGGGGAAACACCGGGGAGCTGTTTTTT.

This clonotype has more than one count but fewer than ten. The rearrangement links TRBV12-3 or TRBV12-4 to TRBJ1-4, with no clear D. V was shortened by 8 bases and J by 5 bases, with 9 bases between the two germline ends. The CDR3 consists of 12 residues. This CDR3 reads CASGRPNEKLFF. Here the CDR3 DNA reads TGTGCCAGCGGCCGACCGAATGAAAAACTGTTTTTT.

There are many counts of this clonotype. V usage is TRBV5-1 and J usage is TRBJ2-3, with 9 positions matching TRBD1. The CDR3 has 15 residues. Per the germline V gene, CDR1 is SGHRS and CDR2 is YFSETQ. Trimming at V came to 0 bases and at J to 1 base, leaving 0 bases not matched to a gene. This chain's CDR3 is CASSLGDRGTDTQYF. The CDR3 nucleotides read TGCGCCAGCAGCTTGGGGGACAGGGGCACAGATACGCAGTATTTT. Full variable domain (missing parts from reference TRBV5-1 and TRBJ2-3): KAGVTQTPRYLIKTRGQQVTLSCSPISGHRSVSWYQQTPGQGLQFLFEYFSETQRNKGNFPGRFSGRQFSNSRSEMNVSTLELGDSALYLCASSLGDRGTDTQYFGPGTRLTVL.

This clonotype was observed many times. The V call is TRBV5-1, the J call TRBJ2-7, with unresolved D. The germline CDR1 and CDR2 sequences are SGHRS and YFSETQ. The CDR3 has 13 residues. V dropped 0 bases and J dropped 0 bases, with 4 bases sitting between them. CDR3 DNA sequence: TGCGCCAGCAGCTTGGACGGCTCCTACGAGCAGTACTTC. It specifies CASSLDGSYEQYF.